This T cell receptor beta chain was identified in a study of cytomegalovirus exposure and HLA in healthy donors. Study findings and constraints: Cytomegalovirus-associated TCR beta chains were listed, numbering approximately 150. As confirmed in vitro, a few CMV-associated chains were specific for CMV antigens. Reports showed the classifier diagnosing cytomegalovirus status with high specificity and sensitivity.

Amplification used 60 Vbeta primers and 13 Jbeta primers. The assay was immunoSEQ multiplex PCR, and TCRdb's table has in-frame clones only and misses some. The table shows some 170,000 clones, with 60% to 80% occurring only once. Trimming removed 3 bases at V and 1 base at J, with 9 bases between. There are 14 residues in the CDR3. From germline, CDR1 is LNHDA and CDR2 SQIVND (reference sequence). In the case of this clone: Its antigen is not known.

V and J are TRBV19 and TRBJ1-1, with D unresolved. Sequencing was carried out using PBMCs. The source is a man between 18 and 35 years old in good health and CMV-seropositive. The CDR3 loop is CASSIWGANTEAFF. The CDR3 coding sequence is TGTGCCAGTAGTATTTGGGGAGCGAACACTGAAGCTTTCTTT.